These T cell receptor beta chains were read from a single sample in a study of blood T cell repertoires in COVID-19. Here immunoSEQ multiplex PCR was the method, and the copy in TCRdb shows in-frame clones only, minus some. The table records approximately 90,000 clones, roughly 80% of them present only once. Sequencing input: peripheral blood. These TCRs come from a man in his 70s with COVID-19, enrolled during active disease. CDR3s include the opening cysteine and the closing phenylalanine or tryptophan. D genes are given only for firm matches. Rows give clone size only sometimes, using once, few, many, or a class for an expanded clone.

TRBD1	TRBV2	TRBJ2-1	-	CASNWDRGNEQFF	TGTGCCAGCAATTGGGACAGGGGTAATGAGCAGTTCTTC
-	TRBV2	TRBJ2-2	-	CASVRRAANTGELFF	TGTGCCAGCGTCCGGCGGGCCGCGAACACCGGGGAGCTGTTTTTT
-	TRBV6-4	TRBJ2-2	many	CASSRARDTTGELFF	TGTGCCAGCAGCCGGGCCCGGGACACCACCGGGGAGCTGTTTTTT
-	TRBV7-2	TRBJ2-7	-	CASSPRIRSSYEQYF	TGTGCCAGCAGCCCGAGGATCCGGAGCTCCTACGAGCAGTACTTC
-	TRBV21-1	TRBJ2-1	once	CASSKGGLRSAYNEQFF	TGTGCCAGCAGCAAAGGTGGGCTGCGTTCGGCATACAATGAGCAGTTCTTC
-	TRBV6-5	TRBJ2-7	-	CASSLQGYEQYF	TGTGCCAGCAGTCTTCAGGGGTACGAGCAGTACTTC
-	TRBV7-9	TRBJ2-7	-	CASSLKGLYEQYF	TGTGCCAGCAGCCTTAAGGGACTCTACGAGCAGTACTTC
TRBD2	TRBV6-5	TRBJ2-7	-	CASSYSGLQYEQYF	TGTGCCAGCAGTTACTCGGGACTACAATACGAGCAGTACTTC
-	TRBV11-2	TRBJ2-1	few	CASSPLLRDNEQFF	TGTGCCAGCAGCCCCCTACTGAGAGACAATGAGCAGTTCTTC
-	TRBV4-1	TRBJ1-2	once	CASSQVPLANYGYTF	TGCGCCAGCAGCCAAGTCCCGCTAGCAAACTATGGCTACACCTTC
-	TRBV5-6	TRBJ1-2	-	CASSPVQGGYTF	TGTGCCAGCAGCCCCGTCCAGGGTGGCTACACCTTC
-	TRBV5-1	TRBJ2-7	-	CASKLGRSSYEQYF	TGCGCCAGCAAGTTAGGGAGGTCCTCCTACGAGCAGTACTTC
-	TRBV20-1	TRBJ2-5	few	CSALFETQYF	TGCAGTGCCCTGTTTGAGACCCAGTACTTC
-	TRBV20-1	TRBJ2-7	-	CSASGAPQVHHLPSSYEQYF	TGCAGTGCTAGTGGGGCCCCCCAGGTACACCACCTCCCTTCCTCCTACGAGCAGTACTTC
-	TRBV7-8	TRBJ2-3	medium-sized	CASSLGGSPSTDTQYF	TGTGCCAGCAGCTTAGGCGGTAGCCCTAGCACAGATACGCAGTATTTT
TRBD1	TRBV2	TRBJ1-1	-	CASMGTGALNTEAFF	TGTGCCAGCATGGGAACAGGGGCACTGAACACTGAAGCTTTCTTT
TRBD2	TRBV2	TRBJ2-1	-	CASIGGTSYNEQFF	TGTGCCAGCATCGGGGGGACTTCCTACAATGAGCAGTTCTTC
-	TRBV6-5	TRBJ2-1	few	CASGDSLYNEQFF	TGTGCCAGCGGGGACTCCTTGTACAATGAGCAGTTCTTC
-	TRBV6-6	TRBJ1-1	-	CASSYGTKNTEAFF	TGTGCCAGCAGTTACGGGACAAAGAACACTGAAGCTTTCTTT
-	TRBV4-3	TRBJ1-6	few	CASSQDRGSPLHF	TGCGCCAGCAGCCAAGACAGGGGTTCACCCCTCCACTTT
-	TRBV3-1/TRBV3-2	TRBJ2-3	-	CASSLLGGARDTQYF	TGTGCCAGCAGCCTCCTAGGGGGGGCCCGAGATACGCAGTATTTT
TRBD1	TRBV7-3	TRBJ2-3	-	CASSFGQGSTDTQYF	TGTGCCAGCAGCTTCGGACAGGGAAGCACAGATACGCAGTATTTT
TRBD1	TRBV19	TRBJ2-2	-	CASSRTGANTGELFF	TGTGCCAGTAGCAGGACAGGGGCGAACACCGGGGAGCTGTTTTTT
-	TRBV5-4	TRBJ2-1	-	CASSLAAGIGQFF	TGTGCCAGCAGCTTGGCCGCGGGTATAGGGCAGTTCTTC